This T cell receptor beta chain was captured by sequencing in a study of long-term antiretroviral therapy in people with HIV. Study results and caveats: The study found narrower CDR3 length ranges in HIV repertoires than in controls. Pre-ART clonal expansion yielded clones that dominated the repertoire at all time points.

Version v3.0 of the immunoSEQ assay was performed at survey level. TCRdb keeps only in-frame clones here, not all; method: immunoSEQ multiplex PCR. The table lists 24,000 or so clones, around 80% of them singletons, with about 9% in the top ten. Worth noting for this clone: Its antigen is currently unknown.

Researchers secured at least one pre-ART and at least two post-ART PBMC samples from each donor. The CDR3 has 15 amino acids. CDR1 is SGHVS, CDR2 FNYEAQ, per germline. Trimming shortened V by 1 base and J by 3 bases, and 9 bases separated the two germline ends. This sequence was found in a woman in her 40s with HIV. The V call is TRBV7-6, the J call TRBJ2-2, with D perhaps TRBD1 (6 bases). This specimen was unsorted PBMCs, taken 1.2 years after starting antiretroviral therapy. The CDR3 bases are TGTGCCAGCAGCTTAGGGGACACTGACACCGGGGAGCTGTTTTTT. Residues: CASSLGDTDTGELFF.